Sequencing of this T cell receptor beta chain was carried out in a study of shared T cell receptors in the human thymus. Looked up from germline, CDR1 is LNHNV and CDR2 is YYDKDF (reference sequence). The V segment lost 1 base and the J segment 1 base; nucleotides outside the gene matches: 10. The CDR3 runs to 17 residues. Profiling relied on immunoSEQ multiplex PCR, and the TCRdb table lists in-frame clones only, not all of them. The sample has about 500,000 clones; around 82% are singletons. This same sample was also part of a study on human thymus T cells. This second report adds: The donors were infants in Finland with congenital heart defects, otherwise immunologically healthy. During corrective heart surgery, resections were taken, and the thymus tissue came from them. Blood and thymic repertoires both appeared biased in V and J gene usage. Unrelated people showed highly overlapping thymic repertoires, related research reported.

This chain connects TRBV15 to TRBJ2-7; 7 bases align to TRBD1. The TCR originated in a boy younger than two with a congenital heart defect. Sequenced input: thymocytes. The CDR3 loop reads CATSRGGPDRRSYEQYF. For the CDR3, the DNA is TGTGCCACCAGCAGAGGGGGTCCGGACAGGAGATCCTACGAGCAGTACTTC. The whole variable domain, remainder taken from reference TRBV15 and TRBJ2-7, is DAMVIQNPRYQVTQFGKPVTLSCSQTLNHNVMYWYQQKSSQAPKLLFHYYDKDFNNEADTPDNFQSRRPNTSFCFLDIRSPGLGDTAMYLCATSRGGPDRRSYEQYFGPGTRLTVT.